This TCR beta chain comes out of a study of T cell responses to AZD1222 COVID-19 vaccine. Study results and limitations: Unmutated variant regions are reportedly targeted by nearly half of spike-specific TCRs. Spike-specific TCR breadth rose after two AZD1222 doses, and depth rose as well.

The V end lost 0 bases, the J end lost 6 bases, and 6 bases lay between the germline ends. There are 13 residues in the CDR3. Germline V gene data show CDR1 as LNHNV and CDR2 as YYDKDF (reference sequence). The repertoire was sequenced with immunoSEQ multiplex PCR; TCRdb's copy has only in-frame clones and lacks some. The sample includes just under 55,000 clones, roughly nine tenths seen only once; the top ten take approximately 2%. Notes on this clone: Its antigen is unknown.

The V call is TRBV15, the J call TRBJ1-5, with D possibly being TRBD1 (5 bases). The clonotype was recovered from an adult in good health. The sample consisted of peripheral blood, taken on day 0 of AZD1222 vaccination. The CDR3 protein is CATSRDQGQPQHF. The CDR3 DNA follows: TGTGCCACCAGCAGAGATCAGGGTCAGCCCCAGCATTTT.